This entry lists 11 T cell receptor beta chains sequenced from one sample in a study of blood T cells in healthy people across ages. Combining a sample-barcoded 5' primer with a J-beta primer mix, a second PCR ran for roughly 7 to 11 cycles. TCRdb analysed the 5' RACE reads with MiXCR anew, one entry per CDR3 protein. The table lists around 2 million distinct CDR3 sequences, 39% of them singletons, with 23% in the top ten. Sequencing was done on a sample of blood. The source is a human donor in good health.

This clonotype was seen a few times. The chain combines TRBV28 with TRBJ2-7; D might be TRBD1 or TRBD2, each matching 5 bases. Germline V gene lookup returns CDR1 MDHEN and CDR2 SYDVKM. V gave up 10 bases and J gave up 6 bases, with 19 bases separating them. This CDR3 contains 13 residues. CDR3 sequence reads: CATTQADRGEQYF. The CDR3 coding sequence is TGTGCCACCACACAGGCAGACCGGGGCGAGCAGTACTTC.

The chain is built from TRBV20-1 and TRBJ2-7, with D maybe TRBD2 (6 bases). CDR1 DFQATT and CDR2 SNEGSKA come from the germline V gene (reference sequence). The CDR3 is made up of 12 amino acids. V lost 3 bases to trimming and J lost 7 bases, with 13 bases between them. The CDR3 spells CSARRVAVEQYF. In DNA form, the CDR3 reads TGCAGTGCTAGGCGGGTAGCGGTGGAGCAGTACTTC.

V and J are TRBV5-6 and TRBJ1-2; the match to TRBD1 covers 7 bases. The length of the CDR3 is 15 residues. Germline V gene lookup returns CDR1 SGHDT and CDR2 YYEEEE. With 3 bases clipped from V and 2 bases from J, the junction kept 7 bases outside the gene matches. The CDR3 sequence is CASSSPDRPNYGYTF. The CDR3 DNA reads as TGTGCCAGCAGCTCCCCGGACAGGCCGAACTATGGCTACACCTTC. The complete variable domain, with remaining parts taken from reference TRBV5-6 and TRBJ1-2, reads DAGVTQSPTHLIKTRGQQVTLRCSPKSGHDTVSWYQQALGQGPQFIFQYYEEEERQRGNFPDRFSGHQFPNYSSELNVNALLLGDSALYLCASSSPDRPNYGYTFGSGTRLTVV.

This clonotype was seen more than once but under ten times. The gene calls are TRBV20-1 and TRBJ1-6; TRBD1 matches at 10 bases. Germline-derived CDR1 and CDR2 are DFQATT and SNEGSKA (reference sequence). V trimming: 0 bases; J trimming: 11 bases; junction bases outside the gene matches: 10. The CDR3 runs 16 residues. The CDR3 coding sequence is TGCAGTGCTAGAGAGGGACAGGGGTTCTTTGGGGCACCCCTCCACTTT. Its translation: CSAREGQGFFGAPLHF.

J is TRBJ2-3 and V is TRBV7-2; D uncertain. V gave up 4 bases and J gave up 8 bases, with 7 bases separating them. The germline gives CDR1 SGHTA, CDR2 FQGNSA. The CDR3 totals 11 residues. The CDR3 DNA is TGTGCCAGCAGCTCAGACGTTACGCAGTATTTT. Translated: CASSSDVTQYF.

The V call is TRBV5-1, the J call TRBJ1-6; no clear D gene. The CDR3 runs to 13 residues. V lost 0 bases, J lost 9 bases, and 7 bases lay in between. The germline V gene encodes CDR1 SGHRS and CDR2 YFSETQ. The CDR3 here is CASSLDPFSPLHF. CDR3 in DNA: TGCGCCAGCAGCTTGGACCCCTTTTCACCCCTCCACTTT.

J is TRBJ1-2 and V is TRBV20-1, with TRBD1 matching 8 bases. Germline V gives CDR1 DFQATT, CDR2 SNEGSKA (reference sequence). Unmatched junction bases numbered 11, after V lost 6 bases and J lost 5 bases. The CDR3 covers 14 residues. In DNA form, the CDR3 reads TGCAGTGCCCCCCAGTGGACAGGGAGTTATGGCTACACCTTC. Translation gives CSAPQWTGSYGYTF.

This clonotype was detected a few times. This chain connects TRBV5-1 to TRBJ2-5; 8 nucleotides line up with TRBD2. The DNA end is more similar to TRBJ2-7, so the J call may be wrong. The length of the CDR3 is 14 residues. Germline V gene lookup returns CDR1 SGHRS and CDR2 YFSETQ. In DNA, the CDR3 is TGCGCCAGCAGCTTCGGGACTAGGGGCTACGAGCAGTACTTC. It yields the protein CASSFGTRGYEQYF.

For this clonotype: The junction differs from germline at one of its ends, possibly a read error. The chain employs TRBV27 and TRBJ1-2; D uncertain. The V gene's germline CDR1 is MNHEY and CDR2 SMNVEV (reference sequence). CDR3 length: 14 residues. This CDR3 reads CVSSLFADHYGYTF. The CDR3 DNA sequence: TGTGTCAGCAGTTTATTCGCCGATCACTATGGCTACACCTTC.

This clonotype came up many times. A junction end diverges from the germline sequence, so it may reflect a read error. V gene TRBV5-1 combines with J gene TRBJ2-7; either TRBD1 or TRBD2 may fit D (5 bases each). Germline V gene data show CDR1 as SGHRS and CDR2 as YFSETQ. This CDR3 is built from 14 residues. CDR3 DNA: TGTGCCAGCAGCTTAGGGGCGGGCTCCTACGAGCAGTACTTC. This encodes CASSLGAGSYEQYF. The variable domain in full, with the rest retrieved from reference TRBV5-1 and TRBJ2-7, is KAGVTQTPRYLIKTRGQQVTLSCSPISGHRSVSWYQQTPGQGLQFLFEYFSETQRNKGNFPGRFSGRQFSNSRSEMNVSTLELGDSALYLCASSLGAGSYEQYFGPGTRLTVT.

This clonotype was seen a few times. The chain uses TRBV12-3 or TRBV12-4 and TRBJ2-7; no definite D call. Trimming removed 6 bases at V and 6 bases at J, with 15 bases between. The CDR3 runs to 13 residues. The CDR3 nucleotides are TGTGCCAGCAGCTACGGGTCCTGGTCCGAGCAGTACTTC. This codes for CASSYGSWSEQYF.